The clone carrying this T cell receptor (beta chain) turned up a few times. One end of the junction is discordant with germline, which a read error may explain. Using immunoSEQ multiplex PCR, the repertoire was profiled, and TCRdb retains in-frame clones only, with some absent. In the table there are around 250,000 clones, around 93% of which are singletons. The sample is drawn from a study of blood T cell repertoires in COVID-19. Overall study: Specimens from acute and convalescent COVID-19 originated in the United States, Italy and Spain. PBMCs, B-cell-depleted T cells, or T cells provided the cDNA or gDNA that made up the material.

The V gene's germline CDR1 is SGHNT and CDR2 YYREEE (reference sequence). The CDR3 covers 15 residues. This TCR was sampled from a human donor in a cohort exposed to, infected with or recovered from COVID-19 (not recorded which). The donor label of this sample is uncertain. The V and J genes are TRBV5-4 and TRBJ1-1; D gene uncertain. What was sequenced was PBMCs or T cells enriched from blood (not recorded which). CDR3: CASTLRGEGGTEAFF. DNA of the CDR3: TGTGCCAGCACCTTGAGAGGTGAGGGAGGCACTGAAGCTTTCTTT.